The 18 T cell receptor beta chains below all came from one sample that was sequenced in a study of vaccination effects on CD4 cells after COVID-19. Measured with immunoSEQ multiplex PCR; TCRdb has only the in-frame clones, and not every one. The sample has fewer than 75,000 clones, around 77% seen once. Their antigens are not known. Researchers isolated CD4+ T cells once 9 to 11 days of culture had elapsed. The material was CD4+ T cells from PBMCs cultured without peptide, obtained before COVID-19 vaccination. These receptors were taken from a human donor who received a COVID-19 vaccine.

This chain links TRBV6-2 or TRBV6-3 with TRBJ2-2; TRBD2 is a possible D gene (6 bases). V lost 5 bases and J 6 bases, leaving 10 bases between the germline ends. There are 13 residues in the CDR3. Germline CDR1 MNHEY, CDR2 SVGEGT. The CDR3 loop is CASSAGRPGELFF. DNA for the CDR3: TGTGCCAGCAGTGCGGGGCGTCCCGGGGAGCTGTTTTTT.

The chain uses TRBV7-3 and TRBJ2-2; a possible D gene is TRBD1 (6 bases). The CDR3 is made up of 16 amino acids. Germline V gives CDR1 SGHTA, CDR2 FQGTGA. The V end was cut by 1 base, the J end by 1 base, with 10 bases between. CDR3 DNA: TGTGCCAGCAGCTTAAATGGCAGGGGGAACACCGGGGAGCTGTTTTTT. Encoded protein: CASSLNGRGNTGELFF.

The V call is TRBV19, the J call TRBJ1-6, with no clear D. CDR3 length: 13 residues. Germline-derived CDR1 and CDR2 are LNHDA and SQIVND (reference sequence). Trimming stripped 10 bases from V and 7 bases from J, with 14 bases between. The CDR3 bases are TGTGCCACCCGGACCTTAGGGAATTCACCCCTCCACTTT. Residues: CATRTLGNSPLHF.

In this sample, this clone turned up a few times. The chain carries TRBV7-9 and TRBJ1-1; 8 nucleotides line up with TRBD1. Germline CDR1 SEHNR, CDR2 FQNEAQ (reference sequence). Trimming cost V 5 bases and J 3 bases; bases outside gene matches: 8. The CDR3 is 15 residues long. The CDR3: CASSATGTGDTEAFF. The CDR3 DNA sequence: TGTGCCAGCAGCGCCACCGGGACAGGCGACACTGAAGCTTTCTTT.

This chain connects TRBV6-6 to TRBJ1-5; D gene ambiguous. V was clipped by 3 bases and J by 8 bases, with 8 bases between them. The CDR3 is 12 amino acids. Per germline, CDR1 MNHNY and CDR2 SVGAGI (reference sequence). The CDR3 region has the DNA TGTGCCAGCAGTTATTCGGTTGAGCCCCAGCATTTT. Translated, it gives CASSYSVEPQHF.

V usage is TRBV5-1 and J usage is TRBJ2-5, with D perhaps TRBD1 (5 bases). Trimming removed 4 bases from V and 2 bases from J, with 15 bases in between. The CDR3 loop spans 15 amino acids. In germline, CDR1 is SGHRS, CDR2 YFSETQ. The CDR3 here is CASSQQPGNQETQYF. The CDR3 nucleotides read TGCGCCAGCAGCCAGCAGCCAGGGAATCAAGAGACCCAGTACTTC.

The chain carries TRBV6-5 and TRBJ1-2; 8 bases are a match to TRBD1. V dropped 5 bases and J dropped 2; count of bases not matched to a gene: 4. Germline CDR1 is MNHEY and CDR2 is SVGAGI. The CDR3 consists of 14 residues. The CDR3 region has the DNA TGTGCCAGCAGTCGGGACAGGACCAACTATGGCTACACCTTC. It translates to CASSRDRTNYGYTF.

The chain is built from TRBV6-4 and TRBJ1-2, with 7 bases fitting TRBD1. Germline CDR1 is MRHNA and CDR2 is SNTAGT. The CDR3 has 13 residues. The V gene end was trimmed by 6 bases and the J gene end by 6 bases; junction bases not matched to a gene: 7. The DNA for the CDR3 is TGTGCCAGCAGCCGACAGGGATGGAATGGCTACACCTTC. It yields the protein CASSRQGWNGYTF.

The gene calls are TRBV6-5 and TRBJ2-7; perhaps TRBD1 as D (6 bases). There are 15 residues in the CDR3. Germline V gene lookup returns CDR1 MNHEY and CDR2 SVGAGI. The germline V and J ends were trimmed by 6 bases and 1 base, with 16 bases remaining between them. CDR3 DNA: TGTGCCAGCAGCGCCCGGGACATCGGGTCCTACGAGCAGTACGTC. Translation gives CASSARDIGSYEQYV.

This chain links TRBV7-3 with TRBJ2-3; 7 nucleotides agree with TRBD2. Germline V lookup: CDR1 SGHTA, CDR2 FQGTGA. The CDR3 covers 16 residues. The junction had 8 bases not matched to a gene; V was cut back by 5 bases and J by 0 bases. The CDR3 is CASSPGLVTSTDTQYF. CDR3 DNA: TGTGCCAGCAGCCCAGGACTAGTTACTAGCACAGATACGCAGTATTTT. The whole variable domain, remainder taken from reference TRBV7-3 and TRBJ2-3, is GAGVSQTPSNKVTEKGKYVELRCDPISGHTALYWYRQSLGQGPEFLIYFQGTGAADDSGLPNDRFFAVRPEGSVSTLKIQRTERGDSAVYLCASSPGLVTSTDTQYFGPGTRLTVL.

The rearrangement links TRBV9 to TRBJ2-3; either TRBD1 or TRBD2 may fit D (5 bases each). The CDR3 consists of 16 residues. Germline assignment: CDR1 SGDLS and CDR2 YYNGEE. V was trimmed by 3 bases and J by 2 bases, leaving 16 bases between them. The CDR3 spells CASSDTTGTLTDTQYF. In DNA form, the CDR3 reads TGTGCCAGCAGCGATACCACCGGGACGCTCACAGATACGCAGTATTTT.

The chain joins TRBV7-3 to TRBJ2-3; the D gene is possibly TRBD2 (5 bases). V was pared by 5 bases and J by 1 base, with 7 bases between. Germline CDR1 reads SGHTA; CDR2 reads FQGTGA. This CDR3 is 13 amino acids long. The CDR3, as DNA: TGTGCCAGCAGCCGTAGCGGCACAGATACGCAGTATTTT. Protein sequence: CASSRSGTDTQYF.

The chain employs TRBV5-1 and TRBJ2-3; 10 bases align to TRBD2. The V segment lost 0 bases and the J segment 3 bases; nucleotides outside the gene matches: 1. Germline V gives CDR1 SGHRS, CDR2 YFSETQ. The CDR3 length is 15 residues. CDR3 residues: CASSLEGLATDTQYF. The CDR3 nucleotides read TGCGCCAGCAGCTTGGAGGGACTAGCGACAGATACGCAGTATTTT.

The J gene is TRBJ1-2, the V gene TRBV11-2; tentatively, D is TRBD1 (5 bases). Trimming stripped 4 bases from V and 0 bases from J, with 18 bases between. The CDR3 covers 17 residues. Germline loops: CDR1 SGHAT, CDR2 FQNNGV. As DNA, the CDR3 is TGTGCCAGCAGCTCGGGGAGACAGATGCTAACTAACTATGGCTACACCTTC. Translating gives CASSSGRQMLTNYGYTF.

The chain employs TRBV15 and TRBJ1-4, with TRBD1 identical over 9 bases. Germline V gene sequence: CDR1 LNHNV, CDR2 YYDKDF (reference sequence). The CDR3 covers 14 residues. Trimming at V came to 1 base and at J to 8 bases, leaving 2 bases not matched to a gene. CDR3 protein: CATSRVGQGEKLFF. DNA for the CDR3: TGTGCCACCAGCAGAGTGGGACAGGGCGAAAAACTGTTTTTT.

CDR3 nucleotide sequence: TGTGCCACCAGCAGAGGGGGGGCGGGGCCCCAAGAGACCCAGTACTTC. Encoded protein: CATSRGGAGPQETQYF. The chain recombines TRBV15 with TRBJ2-5; perhaps D is TRBD1 or TRBD2 (6 bases each). The CDR3 is made up of 16 amino acids. Germline loops: CDR1 LNHNV, CDR2 YYDKDF (reference sequence). V lost 1 base, J lost 1 base, and 13 bases lay in between.

The chain employs TRBV6-5 and TRBJ2-5; D possibly uses TRBD1 or TRBD2 (5 bases each). Trimming pared 4 bases from V and 2 bases from J, leaving 11 bases between. Germline CDR1 MNHEY, CDR2 SVGAGI. The CDR3 loop spans 14 amino acids. CDR3 sequence (DNA): TGTGCCAGCAGTTGGTCCGGGACGCAAGAGACCCAGTACTTC. Amino acids: CASSWSGTQETQYF.

The chain couples TRBV10-3 to TRBJ1-2; D gene unclear. The CDR3 extends over 12 amino acids. The germline gives CDR1 ENHRY, CDR2 SYGVKD. V was trimmed by 3 bases and J by 1 base, leaving 3 bases between them. The CDR3 bases are TGTGCCATCAGTGAAAGTAACTATGGCTACACCTTC. Its protein product is CAISESNYGYTF.